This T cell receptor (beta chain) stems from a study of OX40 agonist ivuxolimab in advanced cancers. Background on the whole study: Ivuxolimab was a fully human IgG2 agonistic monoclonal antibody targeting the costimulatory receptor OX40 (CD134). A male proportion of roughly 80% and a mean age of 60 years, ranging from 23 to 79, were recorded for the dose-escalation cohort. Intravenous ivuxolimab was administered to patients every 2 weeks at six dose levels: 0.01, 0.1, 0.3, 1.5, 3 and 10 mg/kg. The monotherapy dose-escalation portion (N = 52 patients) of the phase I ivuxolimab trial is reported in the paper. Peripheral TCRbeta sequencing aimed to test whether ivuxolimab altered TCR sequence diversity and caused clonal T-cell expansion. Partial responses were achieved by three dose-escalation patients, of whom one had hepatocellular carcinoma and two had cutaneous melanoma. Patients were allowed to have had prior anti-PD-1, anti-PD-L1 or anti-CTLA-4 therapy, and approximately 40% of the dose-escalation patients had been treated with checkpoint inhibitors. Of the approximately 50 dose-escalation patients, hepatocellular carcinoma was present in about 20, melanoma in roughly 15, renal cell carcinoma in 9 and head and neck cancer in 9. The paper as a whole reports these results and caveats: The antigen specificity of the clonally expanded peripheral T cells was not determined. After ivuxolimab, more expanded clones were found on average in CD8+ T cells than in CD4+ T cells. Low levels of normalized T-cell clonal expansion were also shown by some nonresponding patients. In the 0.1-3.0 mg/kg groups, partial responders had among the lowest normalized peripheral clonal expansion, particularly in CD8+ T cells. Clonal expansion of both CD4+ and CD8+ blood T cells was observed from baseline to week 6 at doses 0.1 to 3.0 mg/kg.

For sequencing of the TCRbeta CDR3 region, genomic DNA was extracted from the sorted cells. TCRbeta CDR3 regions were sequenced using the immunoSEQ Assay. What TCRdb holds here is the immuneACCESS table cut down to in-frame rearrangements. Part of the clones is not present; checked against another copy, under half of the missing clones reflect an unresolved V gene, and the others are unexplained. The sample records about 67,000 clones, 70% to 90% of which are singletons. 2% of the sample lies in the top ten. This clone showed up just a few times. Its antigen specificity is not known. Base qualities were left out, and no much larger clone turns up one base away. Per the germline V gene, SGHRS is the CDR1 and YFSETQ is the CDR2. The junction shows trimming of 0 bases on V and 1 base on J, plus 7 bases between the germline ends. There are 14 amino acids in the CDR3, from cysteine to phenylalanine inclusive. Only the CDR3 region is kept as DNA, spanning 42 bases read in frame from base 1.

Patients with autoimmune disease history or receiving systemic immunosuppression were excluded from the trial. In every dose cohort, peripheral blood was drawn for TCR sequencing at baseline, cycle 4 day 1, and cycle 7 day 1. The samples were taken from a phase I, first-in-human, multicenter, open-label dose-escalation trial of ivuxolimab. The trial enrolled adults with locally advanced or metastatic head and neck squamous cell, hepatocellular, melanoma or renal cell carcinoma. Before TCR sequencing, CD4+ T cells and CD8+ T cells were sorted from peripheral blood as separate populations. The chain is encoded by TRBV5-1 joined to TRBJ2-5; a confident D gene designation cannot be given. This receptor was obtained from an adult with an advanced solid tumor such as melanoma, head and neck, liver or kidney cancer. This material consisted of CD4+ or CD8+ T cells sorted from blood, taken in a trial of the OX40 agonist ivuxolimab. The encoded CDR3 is CASSLVAVQETQYF. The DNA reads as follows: TGCGCCAGCAGCTTGGTGGCAGTCCAAGAGACCCAGTACTTC. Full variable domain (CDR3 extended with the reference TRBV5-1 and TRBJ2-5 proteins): KAGVTQTPRYLIKTRGQQVTLSCSPISGHRSVSWYQQTPGQGLQFLFEYFSETQRNKGNFPGRFSGRQFSNSRSEMNVSTLELGDSALYLCASSLVAVQETQYFGPGTRLLVL.